The source of this TCR beta chain is a study of Ad26.COV2.S vaccination and SARS-CoV-2 variants (TCRdb year 2021). Study-level background: TCRbeta repertoire sequencing served as the tool for gauging how specific and how broad the SARS-CoV-2-reactive T cell receptors were following Ad26.COV2.S vaccination. The TCR-sequenced set comprised approximately 32 samples: approximately 19 Ad26.COV2.S vaccine recipients, 5 placebo recipients and 8 SARS-CoV-2 convalescent individuals.

TCRbeta CDR3 regions were sequenced with the immunoSEQ Assay. After extraction, genomic DNA underwent amplification by bias-controlled multiplex PCR, followed by high-throughput sequencing. As for the authors' bioinformatics: To quantify the absolute abundance of every unique TCRbeta CDR3 region, sequences were collapsed and filtered. T cell fraction was estimated by normalizing TCRbeta template counts to usable DNA, with usable DNA measured through amplification of reference genes found in all nucleated cells. Repertoire TCRs were annotated as SARS-CoV-2-specific by exact matching of V gene, CDR3 amino acid sequence and J gene to a known reactive TCR set. The reference SARS-CoV-2 TCR set was obtained from MIRA and was filtered for enrichment in COVID-19-positive ImmuneCODE repertoires, whereby public or cross-reactive TCRs were removed. Using the MIRA antigens, annotated TCRs were further analysed by specific ORF or by position within an ORF. Depth was the summed frequency of annotated unique rearrangements, while breadth was defined as annotated unique rearrangements over total unique productive rearrangements. Group comparisons of TCR breadth used two-sided Wilcoxon rank-sum tests. This is the immuneACCESS table as TCRdb keeps it, with only in-frame sequences that have V and J called. A part of the clones is gone; compared with another copy, unresolved V genes explain less than half, and the rest is unexplained. V and J calls and clone size are those listed in that table; D and trimming were worked out from the DNA. The sample includes about 350,000 clones, with under 95% observed a single time. The top ten clones comprise roughly 3.9% of the sample.

From a lookup of the germline V gene, CDR1 and CDR2 are ENHRY and SYGVKD. Including cysteine and phenylalanine, the CDR3 has 15 amino acids. The DNA shown is the 45-base CDR3, in frame from base 1. V loses 2 bases at its end and J loses 2 bases; junction bases beyond the gene matches: 5. Overall study outcomes, separate from this receptor: Higher spike-specific TCR breadth was observed in Ad26.COV2.S recipients than in placebo recipients (P = 0.0014). According to the authors, total T cell responses may have been underestimated by the TCR breadth and depth analyses. Comparable non-spike TCR breadth was observed between vaccine and placebo recipients, consistent with only spike being contained in the vaccine. After vaccination, spike-specific CD8+ and CD4+ T cell responses were reported to show substantial breadth.

Interpreted using the paper, the time point label stands for: individuals recovered from natural SARS-CoV-2 infection. As regards this clone: Its antigen is currently not known. It has no much larger one-base neighbor in the sample; base qualities were not kept. Additional DNA sequences in this sample encode the identical CDR3.

The source is a human donor who had recovered from COVID-19. The material sequenced was peripheral blood, taken after recovery from COVID-19. The chain joins TRBV10-3 to TRBJ1-1, and TRBD1 aligns with 7 junction nucleotides. The CDR3 is CAISEPSGGNTEAFF. The DNA is TGTGCCATCAGTGAGCCCTCAGGGGGAAACACTGAAGCTTTCTTT.